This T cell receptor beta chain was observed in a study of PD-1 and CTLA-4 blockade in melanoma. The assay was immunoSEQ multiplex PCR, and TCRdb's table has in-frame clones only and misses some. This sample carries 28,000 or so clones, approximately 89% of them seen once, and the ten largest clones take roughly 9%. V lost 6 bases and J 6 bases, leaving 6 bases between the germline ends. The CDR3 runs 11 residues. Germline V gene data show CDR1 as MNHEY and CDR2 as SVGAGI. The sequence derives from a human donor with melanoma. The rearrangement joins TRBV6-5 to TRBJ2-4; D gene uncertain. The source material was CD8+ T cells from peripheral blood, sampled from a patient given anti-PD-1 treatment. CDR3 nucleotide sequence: TGTGCCAGCAGGGGTTTAAACATTCAGTACTTC. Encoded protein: CASRGLNIQYF.